This TCR beta chain was identified during a study of CD8 T cells in Susac syndrome. The V and J ends lost 5 bases and 5 bases respectively, with 14 bases between them. The CDR3 sequence is 13 residues long. Germline V gives CDR1 SQVTM, CDR2 ANQGSEA. Reverse transcription used about 0.45 to 1 ug RNA and random hexamers. Multiplex PCR with immunoSEQ amplified the TCR beta CDR3 across 54 Vbeta and 13 Jbeta. Via MiXCR, TCRdb re-called the immunoSEQ multiplex PCR reads, giving one row per CDR3 protein. The repertoire consists of roughly 220,000 distinct CDR3 sequences, with 94% occurring once and the leading ten covering around 0.16%.

The chain is built from TRBV29-1 and TRBJ2-3, with D possibly called TRBD1 or TRBD2 (6 bases each). The sample was CD4+ T cells from PBMCs. The clonotype was recovered from a human donor with Susac syndrome. The CDR3 reads CSVHRGRRDTQYF. Written as DNA, the CDR3 is TGCAGCGTTCACCGGGGGCGAAGAGATACGCAGTATTTT.